This TCR beta chain was documented in a study of blood T cell repertoires in COVID-19. Study-level background: T cells, B-cell-depleted T cells, or PBMCs provided the cDNA or gDNA that served as material.

Counting both end residues, the CDR3 totals 11 amino acids. Germline V gives CDR1 SGHTA, CDR2 FQGNSA. With respect to this clone: In this CDR3 the conserved last residue, phenylalanine or tryptophan, is missing, so a read error is likely. The DNA is left out, because the CDR3 cannot be placed on it with certainty; the CDR3 is given as TCRdb lists it.

It was within 2 weeks before study entry that exposed participants met a COVID-19 case. Sequenced by immunoSEQ multiplex PCR; TCRdb stores in-frame clones only, minus some. The sample lists some 180,000 clones; 84% were seen once. Material: PBMCs or T cells enriched from blood (not recorded which). The source is a woman in her 30s who had been exposed to COVID-19. The chain recombines TRBV7-2 with TRBJ1-6; the table's D call, TRBD1, was not checked against the DNA. The CDR3 reads CASSNGQSLLV.